Below, 23 T cell receptor beta chains from the same sample are listed, as sequenced in a study of blood T cell repertoires in COVID-19. TCRdb keeps only in-frame clones here, not all; method: immunoSEQ multiplex PCR. This sample has some 170,000 clones, with approximately 82% found just once. Input material: PBMCs or T cells enriched from blood (not recorded which). Every receptor here comes from a man aged 50-60 years who had recovered from COVID-19.

This clone was found a few times. The CDR3 nucleotides read TGTGCCAGCTCACCAGGGTTGGAGACTGAAGCTTTCTTT. It is translated as CASSPGLETEAFF. V usage is TRBV18 and J usage is TRBJ1-1; no clear D gene. The germline V and J ends were trimmed by 2 bases and 5 bases, with 9 bases remaining between them. The CDR3 covers 13 residues. Germline V CDR1 and CDR2: KGHSH, LQKENI. Combining the CDR3 with reference TRBV18 and TRBJ1-1 gives the whole variable domain NAGVMQNPRHLVRRRGQEARLRCSPMKGHSHVYWYRQLPEEGLKFMVYLQKENIIDESGMPKERFSAEFPKEGPSILRIQQVVRGDSAAYFCASSPGLETEAFFGQGTRLTVV.

This rearrangement joins TRBV4-2 to TRBJ2-7; 9 bases are shared with TRBD1. CDR1 and CDR2 (germline): LGHNA, YNFKEQ. With V trimmed by 1 base and J by 4 bases, 14 bases remained unmatched. This CDR3 region has 18 residues. The CDR3 DNA reads TGTGCCAGCAGCCAAGTGGGGACCTCGGGACAGGGTGGGTACGAGCAGTACTTC. It translates to CASSQVGTSGQGGYEQYF.

This clone has just one count. The V gene is TRBV14, the J gene TRBJ1-4; 8 positions match TRBD1. The CDR3 sequence is 15 residues long. After removal of 2 bases from V and 5 bases from J, the junction contained 4 bases not matched to a gene. The germline gives CDR1 SGHDN, CDR2 FVKESK. CDR3: CASSQQGAKNEKLFF. CDR3 DNA sequence: TGTGCCAGCAGCCAACAGGGGGCGAAGAATGAAAAACTGTTTTTT.

The gene calls are TRBV6-5 and TRBJ1-2; 8 bases fit TRBD1. Losses at the gene ends were 6 bases for V and 1 base for J; bases not matched to a gene: 7. Germline V gene sequence: CDR1 MNHEY, CDR2 SVGAGI. The CDR3 extends over 15 amino acids. The CDR3 sequence is CASRLSGQGNYGYTF. CDR3 bases: TGTGCCAGCAGGCTATCCGGACAGGGTAACTATGGCTACACCTTC.

J is TRBJ2-5 and V is TRBV5-6; 10 nucleotides line up with TRBD2. Germline trimming cut 1 base from V and 5 bases from J; bases unmatched to any gene: 5. The CDR3 extends over 15 amino acids. Germline V CDR1 and CDR2: SGHDT, YYEEEE. The chain's CDR3 is CASSLLLAGVETQYF. As DNA, the CDR3 is TGTGCCAGCAGCTTGCTCCTAGCGGGGGTCGAGACCCAGTACTTC.

This clone has just a few counts. The chain couples TRBV5-4 to TRBJ1-6; D is possibly TRBD1 (6 bases). The germline V gene encodes CDR1 SGHNT and CDR2 YYREEE (reference sequence). The CDR3 length is 14 residues. The germline V and J ends were trimmed by 4 bases and 7 bases, with 12 bases remaining between them. The CDR3 region is CASSLDRRNSPLHF. The CDR3 bases are TGTGCCAGCAGCCTTGACAGGAGGAATTCACCCCTCCACTTT.

The J gene is TRBJ2-1, the V gene TRBV6-1; D gene uncertain. Germline V gene sequence: CDR1 MNHNS, CDR2 SASEGT. The CDR3 has 15 residues. Trimming removed 3 bases at V and 7 bases at J, with 16 bases between. This CDR3 is CASSELARLGNEQFF. Here the CDR3 DNA reads TGTGCCAGCAGTGAGCTGGCCCGGCTCGGGAATGAGCAGTTCTTC.

The rearrangement links TRBV5-5 to TRBJ2-7; D is unclear. The V and J ends lost 2 bases and 2 bases respectively, with 2 bases between them. Germline V gene sequence: CDR1 SGHKS, CDR2 YYEKEE (reference sequence). This CDR3 is built from 11 residues. DNA for the CDR3: TGTGCCAGCAGCTTCACCTACGAGCAGTACTTC. Translating gives CASSFTYEQYF.

V and J are TRBV7-9 and TRBJ2-1; TRBD2 agrees at 8 bases. The CDR3 runs to 16 residues. In germline, CDR1 is SEHNR, CDR2 FQNEAQ (reference sequence). The trim removed 2 bases at V and 1 base at J, leaving 4 bases unmatched. The CDR3 here is CASSLPASGSYNEQFF. The CDR3 DNA follows: TGTGCCAGCAGCTTACCCGCTAGCGGGTCCTACAATGAGCAGTTCTTC.

The chain is built from TRBV19 and TRBJ1-4; D call uncertain. V lost 6 bases and J 11 bases, leaving 13 bases between the germline ends. CDR3 length: 12 residues. Germline CDR1 reads LNHDA; CDR2 reads SQIVND (reference sequence). The CDR3 sequence is CASRVPGKKLFF. The CDR3 DNA is TGTGCCAGTAGGGTGCCAGGAAAGAAACTGTTTTTT.

This rearrangement joins TRBV6-4 to TRBJ2-4, with TRBD2 matching over 11 bases. Per the germline V gene, CDR1 is MRHNA and CDR2 is SNTAGT. CDR3 size: 18 residues. V shed 6 bases and J 0 bases; nucleotides not matched to a gene: 10. CDR3 nucleotides: TGTGCCAGCAGCCCAAAGGGTGGACTAGCGGGAGCCAAAAACATTCAGTACTTC. Amino acid sequence: CASSPKGGLAGAKNIQYF.

V usage is TRBV6-5 and J usage is TRBJ1-1, with TRBD1 as a possible D gene (6 bases). The CDR3 runs 14 residues. Trimming took off 6 bases at V and 2 bases at J, with 13 bases between the two ends. The germline V gene encodes CDR1 MNHEY and CDR2 SVGAGI. This CDR3 reads CASSSGHSNTEAFF. DNA for the CDR3: TGTGCCAGCAGCTCGGGACACTCAAACACTGAAGCTTTCTTT.

The chain links TRBV30 to TRBJ1-1, with D perhaps matching TRBD1 (6 bases). CDR1 GTSNPN and CDR2 SVGIG come from the germline V gene (reference sequence). This CDR3 is built from 15 residues. V was trimmed by 3 bases and J by 5 bases, leaving 19 bases between them. The CDR3 DNA follows: TGTGCCTGGAGGGGGCCAGGGGCCATGGGGACTGAAGCTTTCTTT. It codes for CAWRGPGAMGTEAFF.

This sequence joins TRBV6-1 and TRBJ2-6, with D possibly TRBD1 on 6 matching bases. The CDR3 loop spans 18 amino acids. Trimming stripped 2 bases from V and 2 bases from J, with 16 bases between. Germline assignment: CDR1 MNHNS and CDR2 SASEGT. The CDR3 is CASSERKPGATGANVLTF. For the CDR3, the DNA is TGTGCCAGCAGTGAACGAAAGCCAGGGGCCACTGGGGCCAACGTCCTGACTTTC.

The chain links TRBV6-2 or TRBV6-3 to TRBJ1-2; 7 bases line up with TRBD1. Germline trimming cut 5 bases from V and 3 bases from J; bases unmatched to any gene: 6. This CDR3 is 14 amino acids long. The germline V gene encodes CDR1 MNHEY and CDR2 SVGEGT. The DNA of the CDR3 is TGTGCCAGCAGTCCACCGACAGGGTACTATGGCTACACCTTC. This codes for CASSPPTGYYGYTF.

V and J are TRBV3-1 (or the pseudogene TRBV3-2) and TRBJ2-5, with D maybe TRBD2 (5 bases). This CDR3 has 13 amino acids. V lost 1 base and J lost 12, with 15 bases in between. Per germline, CDR1 LGHDT and CDR2 YNNKEL (reference sequence). The CDR3 sequence: CASSQALLPGEYF. The CDR3, as DNA: TGTGCCAGCAGCCAAGCCCTCCTCCCCGGGGAGTACTTC.

This chain links TRBV5-1 with TRBJ1-1, with D tentatively TRBD1 (5 bases). Trimming removed 1 base from V and 4 bases from J, with 17 bases in between. The germline CDR1 and CDR2 sequences are SGHRS and YFSETQ. There are 16 residues in the CDR3. In DNA, the CDR3 is TGCGCCAGCAGCTTGCCATCCGGGGGGGAAAGCACTGAAGCTTTCTTT. Amino acids: CASSLPSGGESTEAFF.

CDR3 residues: CASRSTDGNYNEQFF. For the CDR3, the DNA is TGTGCCAGCAGGTCCACCGACGGGAACTACAATGAGCAGTTCTTC. The chain combines TRBV6-5 with TRBJ2-1, with a tentative D call TRBD2 (5 bases). This CDR3 contains 15 residues. The germline V gene has CDR1 MNHEY and CDR2 SVGAGI. Trimming left V 6 bases short and J 3 bases short, with 15 bases between.

This clone has a handful of counts. The genes are TRBV23-1 and TRBJ2-7; TRBD2 matches 10 bases. TRBV23-1 is an open reading frame whose function is uncertain. V was pared by 3 bases and J by 0 bases, with 5 bases of the junction left unmatched. The CDR3 totals 16 residues. The CDR3 sequence: CASSHRSGGPSYEQYF. In DNA form, the CDR3 reads TGCGCCAGCAGTCACCGTAGCGGGGGGCCCTCCTACGAGCAGTACTTC.

This clone was seen a single time. The gene calls are TRBV29-1 and TRBJ1-2; the match to TRBD1 covers 8 bases. Germline loops: CDR1 SQVTM, CDR2 ANQGSEA. V shed 5 bases, J shed 1 base, and the junction held 6 bases outside the gene matches. There are 14 residues in the CDR3. CDR3 protein: CSVLRTGLNYGYTF. The CDR3 coding sequence is TGCAGCGTTCTCCGGACAGGGCTTAACTATGGCTACACCTTC.

The rearrangement links TRBV5-1 to TRBJ2-2; D is unclear. V was shortened by 2 bases and J by 6 bases, with 5 bases between the two germline ends. CDR1 is SGHRS, CDR2 YFSETQ, per germline. The CDR3 loop spans 12 amino acids. CDR3: CASSLSSGELFF. In DNA form, the CDR3 reads TGCGCCAGCAGCTTATCTTCCGGGGAGCTGTTTTTT. Full variable domain (rest looked up from reference TRBV5-1 and TRBJ2-2): KAGVTQTPRYLIKTRGQQVTLSCSPISGHRSVSWYQQTPGQGLQFLFEYFSETQRNKGNFPGRFSGRQFSNSRSEMNVSTLELGDSALYLCASSLSSGELFFGEGSRLTVL.

This clone was seen more than once but under ten times. The chain has TRBV2 and TRBJ1-2, with 9 bases aligning to TRBD1. The CDR3 extends over 14 amino acids. Germline trimming cut 6 bases from V and 10 bases from J; bases unmatched to any gene: 12. The germline V gene has CDR1 SNHLY and CDR2 FYNNEI. In nucleotides, the CDR3 is TGTGCCAGCAGATGGACAGGGGCCACTGATGCCTACACCTTC. Amino acids: CASRWTGATDAYTF.

The chain carries TRBV4-2 and TRBJ2-7; 7 positions agree with TRBD1. The length of the CDR3 is 15 residues. V was pared by 3 bases and J by 4 bases, with 9 bases of the junction left unmatched. Germline CDR1 and CDR2: LGHNA and YNFKEQ. The CDR3 nucleotides are TGTGCCAGCAGCCACAGGGGGACGACGACGTACGAGCAGTACTTC. Translating gives CASSHRGTTTYEQYF.